This T cell receptor (beta chain) was recovered during a study of blood T cell repertoires in COVID-19. Libraries were prepared by immunoSEQ multiplex PCR; TCRdb keeps only in-frame clonotypes and omits some of them. In the table there are about 150,000 clones, 80% to 90% of which are singletons. The V end was cut by 4 bases, the J end by 11 bases, with 24 bases between. The CDR3 length is 15 residues. Germline V lookup: CDR1 SGHTS, CDR2 YDEGEE. This clone was observed a single time. V gene TRBV5-8 combines with J gene TRBJ1-1; a weak D match, TRBD1 (5 bases). This receptor was taken from a woman aged 40 to 50 with acute or convalescent COVID-19. Sequenced: peripheral blood. Written as DNA, the CDR3 is TGTGCCAGCAGCGCGGGACTCTCAGTCGCCGAAGCGGCTTTCTTT. Translation gives CASSAGLSVAEAAFF.